The entry that follows covers one T cell receptor (beta chain) sequence. The data belong to a study of T cell changes during pregnancy in multiple sclerosis. Generated by immunoSEQ multiplex PCR, the TCRdb table keeps only in-frame clones and is missing some. This repertoire shows 50,000 or so clones, 92% found once; its top ten account for around 0.56%. CDR3 length equals 18 residues. Trimming stripped 3 bases from V and 0 bases from J, with 19 bases between. Germline CDR1 and CDR2: SGDLS and YYNGEE. The chain links TRBV9 to TRBJ2-4; D is possibly TRBD1 (6 bases). The source of this sequence is a female donor with multiple sclerosis, enrolled in a pregnancy study. Sample: CD4+ T cells from peripheral blood mononuclear cells, taken after pregnancy. CDR3 residues: CASSASGTNLLAKNIQYF. The CDR3 DNA is TGTGCCAGCAGCGCCTCCGGGACAAACCTTCTAGCCAAAAACATTCAGTACTTC.